This T cell receptor (beta chain) was recovered during a study of shared clonotypes between healthy human individuals. Study background: A few men and a couple of women, aged 18 to 49, were donors. CD8 memory received one plate per donor, CD8 naive two, CD4 memory three and CD4 naive three. Whole-study results and caveats: Genetic and exposure-history diversity was limited by the few donors. In the sorted subsets, rarefaction showed sequencing was incomplete despite large depth.

This CDR3 is built from 15 residues. Germline values: CDR1 SGDLS, CDR2 YYNGEE. Trimming cost V 0 bases and J 3 bases; bases outside gene matches: 2. Generated by immunoSEQ multiplex PCR, the TCRdb table keeps only in-frame clones and is missing some. The table lists fewer than 2.5 million clones, 80% to 95% of them singletons. With respect to this clone: Its specificity is not known.

The sequenced material came from naive CD4+ T cells from PBMCs. Subset specified: CD45RA+ positively selected. This TCR derives from a man in his late teens or twenties in good health. Some clones in this sample may be carry-over from other donors' samples. J is TRBJ1-5 and V is TRBV9; TRBD1 aligns across 8 bases. In DNA, the CDR3 is TGTGCCAGCAGCGTAGACAGGGGGGTCAATCAGCCCCAGCATTTT. Protein sequence: CASSVDRGVNQPQHF.